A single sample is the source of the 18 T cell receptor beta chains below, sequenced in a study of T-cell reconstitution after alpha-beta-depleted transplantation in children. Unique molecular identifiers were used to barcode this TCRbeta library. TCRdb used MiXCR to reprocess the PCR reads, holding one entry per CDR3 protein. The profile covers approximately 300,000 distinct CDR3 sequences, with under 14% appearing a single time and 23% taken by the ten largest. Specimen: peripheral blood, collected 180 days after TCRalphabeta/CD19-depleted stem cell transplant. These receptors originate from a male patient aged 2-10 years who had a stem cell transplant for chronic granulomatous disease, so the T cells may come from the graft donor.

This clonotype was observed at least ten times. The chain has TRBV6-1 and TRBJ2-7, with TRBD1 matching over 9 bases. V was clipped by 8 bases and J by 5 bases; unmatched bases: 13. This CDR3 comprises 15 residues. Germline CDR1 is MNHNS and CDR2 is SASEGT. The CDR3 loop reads CASCPRDRARNEQYF. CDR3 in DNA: TGTGCCAGCTGCCCCCGGGACAGGGCTAGGAACGAGCAGTACTTC.

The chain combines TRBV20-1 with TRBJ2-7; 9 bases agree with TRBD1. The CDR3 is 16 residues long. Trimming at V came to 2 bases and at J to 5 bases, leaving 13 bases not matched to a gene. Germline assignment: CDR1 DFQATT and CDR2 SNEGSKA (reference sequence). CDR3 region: CSARPSSGTGPHEQYF. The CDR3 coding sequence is TGCAGTGCTAGACCTTCCTCCGGGACAGGGCCGCACGAGCAGTACTTC.

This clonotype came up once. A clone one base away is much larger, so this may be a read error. As DNA, the CDR3 is TGTGCCAGCGGCTGGACTGGAAGCACAGATACGCAGTATTTT. This encodes CASGWTGSTDTQYF. The gene calls are TRBV2 and TRBJ2-3, with a weak D call TRBD2 (5 bases). Trimming removed 8 bases at V and 0 bases at J, with 12 bases between. The CDR3 covers 14 residues. CDR1 is SNHLY and CDR2 is FYNNEI in the germline V gene. The whole variable domain, filled in from reference TRBV2 and TRBJ2-3, reads EPEVTQTPSHQVTQMGQEVILRCVPISNHLYFYWYRQILGQKVEFLVSFYNNEISEKSEIFDDQFSVERPDGSNFTLKIRSTKLEDSAMYFCASGWTGSTDTQYFGPGTRLTVL.

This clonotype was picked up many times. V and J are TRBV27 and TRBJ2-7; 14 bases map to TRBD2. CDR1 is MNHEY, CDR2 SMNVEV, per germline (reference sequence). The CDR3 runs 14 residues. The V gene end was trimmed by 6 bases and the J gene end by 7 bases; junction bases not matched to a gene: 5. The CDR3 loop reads CASRRRTSGGEQYF. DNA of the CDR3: TGTGCCAGCAGACGGAGGACTAGCGGGGGGGAGCAGTACTTC.

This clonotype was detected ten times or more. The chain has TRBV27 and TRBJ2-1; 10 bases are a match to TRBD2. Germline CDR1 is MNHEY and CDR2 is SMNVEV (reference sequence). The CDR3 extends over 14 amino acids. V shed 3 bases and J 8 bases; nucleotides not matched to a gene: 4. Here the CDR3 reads CASSLGLAIDEQFF. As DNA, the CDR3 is TGTGCCAGCAGTTTGGGACTAGCGATCGATGAGCAGTTCTTC.

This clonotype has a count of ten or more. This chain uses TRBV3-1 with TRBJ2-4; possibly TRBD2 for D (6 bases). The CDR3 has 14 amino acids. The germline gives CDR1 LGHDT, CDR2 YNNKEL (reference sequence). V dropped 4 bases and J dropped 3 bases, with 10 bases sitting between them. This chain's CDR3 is CASSLEGGKNIQYF. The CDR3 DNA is TGTGCCAGCAGCCTGGAGGGAGGCAAAAACATTCAGTACTTC.

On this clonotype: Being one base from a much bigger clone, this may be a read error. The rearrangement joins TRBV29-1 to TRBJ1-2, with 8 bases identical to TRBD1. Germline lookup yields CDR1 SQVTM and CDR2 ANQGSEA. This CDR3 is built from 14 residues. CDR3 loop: CSVEGGTGNYGYAF. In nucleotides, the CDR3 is TGCAGCGTTGAAGGTGGGACAGGCAACTATGGCTACGCCTTC.

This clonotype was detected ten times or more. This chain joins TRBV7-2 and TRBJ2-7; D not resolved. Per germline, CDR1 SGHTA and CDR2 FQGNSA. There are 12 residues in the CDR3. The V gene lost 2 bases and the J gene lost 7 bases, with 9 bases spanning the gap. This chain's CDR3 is CASSLPFREQYF. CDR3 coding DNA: TGTGCCAGCAGCTTACCTTTCAGAGAGCAGTACTTC.

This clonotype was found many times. The CDR3 nucleotides read TGCGCCAGCAGCCACCGGGACCCGGGCGACAATGAGCAGTTCTTC. As protein: CASSHRDPGDNEQFF. The chain is built from TRBV4-3 and TRBJ2-1; D might be TRBD1 or TRBD2, each matching 5 bases. V lost 3 bases and J lost 5, with 14 bases in between. The germline V gene has CDR1 LGHNA and CDR2 YSLEER. The CDR3 spans 15 residues.

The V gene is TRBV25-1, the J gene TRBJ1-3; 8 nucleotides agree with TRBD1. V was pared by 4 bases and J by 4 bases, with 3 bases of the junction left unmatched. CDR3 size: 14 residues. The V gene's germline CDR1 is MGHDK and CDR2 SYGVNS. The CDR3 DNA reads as TGTGCCAGCAGTGCACGGACAGGGGGAAACACCATATATTTT. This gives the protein CASSARTGGNTIYF. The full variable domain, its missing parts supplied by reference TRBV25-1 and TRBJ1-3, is EADIYQTPRYLVIGTGKKITLECSQTMGHDKMYWYQQDPGMELHLIHYSYGVNSTEKGDLSSESTVSRIRTEHFPLTLESARPSHTSQYLCASSARTGGNTIYFGEGSWLTVV.

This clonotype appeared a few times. CDR3 nucleotide sequence: TGTGCCAGCAGTTTAGGTGACAGATTTAGCCGTTATGGCTACACCTTC. It translates to CASSLGDRFSRYGYTF. This chain joins TRBV12-3 or TRBV12-4 and TRBJ1-2, with D perhaps matching TRBD1 (5 bases). V lost 1 base, J lost 5 bases, and 17 bases lay in between. The CDR3 is 16 amino acids.

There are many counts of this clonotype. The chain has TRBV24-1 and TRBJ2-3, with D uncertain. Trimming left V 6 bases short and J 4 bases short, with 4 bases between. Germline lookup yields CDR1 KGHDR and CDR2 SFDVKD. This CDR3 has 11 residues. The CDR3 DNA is TGTGCCACCAGTTATTCAGATACGCAGTATTTT. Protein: CATSYSDTQYF.

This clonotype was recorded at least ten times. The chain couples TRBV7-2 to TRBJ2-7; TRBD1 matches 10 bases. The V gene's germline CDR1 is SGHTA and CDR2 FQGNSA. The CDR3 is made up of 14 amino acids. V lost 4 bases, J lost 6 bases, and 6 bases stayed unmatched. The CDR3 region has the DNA TGTGCCAGCAGCTCAATCCGGGACAGGGGCGAGCAGTACTTC. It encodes CASSSIRDRGEQYF.

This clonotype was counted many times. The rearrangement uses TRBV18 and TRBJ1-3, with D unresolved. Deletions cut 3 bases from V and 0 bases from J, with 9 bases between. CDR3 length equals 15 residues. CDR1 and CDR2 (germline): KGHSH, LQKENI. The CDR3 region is CASSPRLSSGNTIYF. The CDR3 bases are TGTGCCAGCTCACCCCGGTTAAGCTCTGGAAACACCATATATTTT.

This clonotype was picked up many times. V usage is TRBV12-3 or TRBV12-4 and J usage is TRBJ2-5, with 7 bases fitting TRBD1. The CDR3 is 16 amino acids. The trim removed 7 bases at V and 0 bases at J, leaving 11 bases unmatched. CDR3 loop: CASTQQGIGYQETQYF. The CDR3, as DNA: TGTGCCAGCACCCAACAGGGGATAGGGTACCAAGAGACCCAGTACTTC.

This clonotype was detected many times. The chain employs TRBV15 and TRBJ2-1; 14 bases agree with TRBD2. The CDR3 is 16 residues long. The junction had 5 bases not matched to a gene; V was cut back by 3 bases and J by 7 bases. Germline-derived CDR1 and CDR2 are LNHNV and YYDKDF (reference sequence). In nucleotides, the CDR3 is TGTGCCACCAGCAGTGGGACTAGCGGGAGTAGGAATGAGCAGTTCTTC. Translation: CATSSGTSGSRNEQFF. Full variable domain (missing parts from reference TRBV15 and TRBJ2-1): DAMVIQNPRYQVTQFGKPVTLSCSQTLNHNVMYWYQQKSSQAPKLLFHYYDKDFNNEADTPDNFQSRRPNTSFCFLDIRSPGLGDTAMYLCATSSGTSGSRNEQFFGPGTRLTVL.

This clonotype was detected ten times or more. The CDR3 sequence is CASSLLKTKTGPPYNEQFF. CDR3 sequence (DNA): TGCGCCAGCAGCCTTTTAAAGACGAAAACAGGGCCTCCCTACAATGAGCAGTTCTTC. This sequence joins TRBV5-1 and TRBJ2-1; tentatively, D is TRBD1 (6 bases). The ends were cut back, 4 bases at V and 2 bases at J, with 25 bases in the middle. This CDR3 region has 19 residues. In germline, CDR1 is SGHRS, CDR2 YFSETQ.

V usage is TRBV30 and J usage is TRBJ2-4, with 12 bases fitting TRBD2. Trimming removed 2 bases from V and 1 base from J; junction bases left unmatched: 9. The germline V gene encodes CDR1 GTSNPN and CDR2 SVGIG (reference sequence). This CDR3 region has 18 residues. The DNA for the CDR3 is TGTGCCTGGAGTCGACTAGCGGGAGAGGTTCGGGCCAAAAACATTCAGTACTTC. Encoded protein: CAWSRLAGEVRAKNIQYF.